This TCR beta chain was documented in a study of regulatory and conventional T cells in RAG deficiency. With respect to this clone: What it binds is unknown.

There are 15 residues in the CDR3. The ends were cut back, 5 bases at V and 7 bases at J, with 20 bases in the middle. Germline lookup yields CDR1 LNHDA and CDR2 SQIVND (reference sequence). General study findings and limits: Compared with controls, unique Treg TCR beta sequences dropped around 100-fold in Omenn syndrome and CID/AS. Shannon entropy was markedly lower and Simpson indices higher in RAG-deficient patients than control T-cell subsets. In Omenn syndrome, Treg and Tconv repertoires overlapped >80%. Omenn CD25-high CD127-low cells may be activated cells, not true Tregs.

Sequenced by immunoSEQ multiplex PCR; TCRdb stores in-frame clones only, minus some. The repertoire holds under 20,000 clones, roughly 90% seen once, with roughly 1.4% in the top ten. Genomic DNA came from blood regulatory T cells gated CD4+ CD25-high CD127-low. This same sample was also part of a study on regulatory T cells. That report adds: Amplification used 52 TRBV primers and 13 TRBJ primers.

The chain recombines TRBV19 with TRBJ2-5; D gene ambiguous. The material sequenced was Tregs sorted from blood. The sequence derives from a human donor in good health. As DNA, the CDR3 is TGTGCCAGTAGTCTCCTCTGGGGATCGAGAGGGACCCAGTACTTC. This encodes CASSLLWGSRGTQYF.